These 5 T cell receptor beta chains originate from one sample sequenced in a study of CD8 T cells in Susac syndrome. After extraction with the RNeasy kit, about 0.45 to 1 ug of the RNA was reverse transcribed using random hexamers. TCRdb used MiXCR to reprocess the immunoSEQ multiplex PCR reads, holding one entry per CDR3 protein. The sample includes about 300,000 distinct CDR3 sequences, 89% of them seen just once. Sequences were obtained from CD8+ T cells from PBMCs. The receptors shown here come from a human donor with multiple sclerosis.

The CDR3 is CASSFLREDPYNEQFF. CDR3 nucleotide sequence: TGTGCCAGCAGTTTTCTACGGGAGGACCCCTACAATGAGCAGTTCTTC. This chain connects TRBV28 to TRBJ2-1; 7 bases align to TRBD2. The trim removed 3 bases at V and 2 bases at J, leaving 7 bases unmatched. Germline CDR1 MDHEN, CDR2 SYDVKM. There are 16 residues in the CDR3.

The V call is TRBV7-9, the J call TRBJ1-4, with unresolved D. The V gene's germline CDR1 is SEHNR and CDR2 FQNEAQ (reference sequence). The CDR3 runs 12 residues. V dropped 3 bases and J dropped 8 bases, with 7 bases sitting between them. The CDR3 sequence is CASSFLAEKLFF. In nucleotides, the CDR3 is TGTGCCAGCAGCTTTTTAGCGGAAAAACTGTTTTTT. The entire variable domain, with the rest obtained from reference TRBV7-9 and TRBJ1-4, is as follows: DTGVSQNPRHKITKRGQNVTFRCDPISEHNRLYWYRQTLGQGPEFLTYFQNEAQLEKSRLLSDRFSAERPKGSFSTLEIQRTEQGDSAMYLCASSFLAEKLFFGSGTQLSVL.

This clonotype has just a few counts. The rearrangement joins TRBV11-3 to TRBJ2-5; D uncertain. Looked up from germline, CDR1 is SGHNT and CDR2 is YENEEA. With 0 bases removed from V and 1 base from J, the gap between germline ends came to 12 bases. This CDR3 comprises 16 residues. The CDR3 reads CASSLEAAPLQETQYF. CDR3 nucleotides: TGTGCCAGCAGCTTAGAGGCAGCCCCCCTCCAAGAGACCCAGTACTTC.

The rearrangement links TRBV12-3 or TRBV12-4 to TRBJ1-4; no clear D. The CDR3 sequence is 15 residues long. Trimming shortened V by 6 bases and J by 8 bases, and 19 bases separated the two germline ends. CDR3 nucleotides: TGTGCCAGCAGCCCGGTGGGAGGGATGCGAGAAAAACTGTTTTTT. Protein product: CASSPVGGMREKLFF.

This chain links TRBV27 with TRBJ1-5; D remains ambiguous. The V end lost 0 bases, the J end lost 5 bases, and 11 bases lay between the germline ends. This CDR3 contains 15 residues. Germline loops: CDR1 MNHEY, CDR2 SMNVEV (reference sequence). CDR3 residues: CASSLSSYGYQPQHF. CDR3 bases: TGTGCCAGCAGTTTATCGTCTTATGGTTATCAGCCCCAGCATTTT.